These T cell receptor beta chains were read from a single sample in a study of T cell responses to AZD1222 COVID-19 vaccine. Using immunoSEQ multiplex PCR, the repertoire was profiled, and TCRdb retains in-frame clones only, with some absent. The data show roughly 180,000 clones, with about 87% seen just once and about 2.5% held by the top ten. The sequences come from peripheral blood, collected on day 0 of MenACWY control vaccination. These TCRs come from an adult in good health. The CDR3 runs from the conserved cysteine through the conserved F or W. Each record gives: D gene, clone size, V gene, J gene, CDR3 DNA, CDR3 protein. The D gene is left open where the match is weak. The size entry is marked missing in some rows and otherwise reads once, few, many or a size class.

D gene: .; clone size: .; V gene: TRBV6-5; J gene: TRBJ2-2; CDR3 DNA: TGTGCCAGCAACCCTACAGGGAACGGGGAGCTGTTTTTT; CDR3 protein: CASNPTGNGELFF
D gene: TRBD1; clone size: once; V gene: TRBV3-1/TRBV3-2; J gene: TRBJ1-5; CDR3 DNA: TGTGCCAGCAGCCTCAGACAGGGCGGCCAGCCCCAGCATTTT; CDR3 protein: CASSLRQGGQPQHF
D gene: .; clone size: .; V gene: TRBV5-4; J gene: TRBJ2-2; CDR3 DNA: TGTGCCAGCAGCTCCGGCTGGGGGACGAACACCGGGGAGCTGTTTTTT; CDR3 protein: CASSSGWGTNTGELFF
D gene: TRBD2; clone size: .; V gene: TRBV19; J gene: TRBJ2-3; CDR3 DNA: TGTGCCAGTAAGACTAGCGGGACTGAAGATACGCAGTATTTT; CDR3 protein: CASKTSGTEDTQYF
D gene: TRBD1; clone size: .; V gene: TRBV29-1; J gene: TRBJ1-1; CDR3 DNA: TGCAGCGTTATTCAGGGGGCGGTTGGTGGCACTGAAGCTTTCTTT; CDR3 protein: CSVIQGAVGGTEAFF
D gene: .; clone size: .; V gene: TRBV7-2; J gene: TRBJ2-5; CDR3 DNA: TGTGCCAGCAGCTTAGTCCACAGCAGAGAGACCCAGTACTTC; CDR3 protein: CASSLVHSRETQYF
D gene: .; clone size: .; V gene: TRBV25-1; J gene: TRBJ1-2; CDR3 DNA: TGTGCCAGCAGTGAATATGAGGGGATCTATGGCTACACCTTC; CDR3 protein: CASSEYEGIYGYTF
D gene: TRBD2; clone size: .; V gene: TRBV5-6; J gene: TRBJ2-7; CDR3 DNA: TGTGCCAGCAGGCCCGGGACTAGCGCATCCTACGAGCAGTACTTC; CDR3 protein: CASRPGTSASYEQYF
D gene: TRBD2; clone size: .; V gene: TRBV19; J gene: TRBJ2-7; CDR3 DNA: TGTGCCAGTAGTGAAAGCGGGAGGGCCGGGGAGCAGTACTTC; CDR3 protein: CASSESGRAGEQYF
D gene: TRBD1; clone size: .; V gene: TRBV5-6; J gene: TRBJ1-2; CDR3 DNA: TGTGCCAGCAGTTGGACAGGGGGCTATGGCTACACCTTC; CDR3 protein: CASSWTGGYGYTF
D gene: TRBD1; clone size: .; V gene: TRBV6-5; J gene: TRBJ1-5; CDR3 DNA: TGTGCCAGCAGTTACACAGGGGGAAGCAATCAGCCCCAGCATTTT; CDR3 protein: CASSYTGGSNQPQHF
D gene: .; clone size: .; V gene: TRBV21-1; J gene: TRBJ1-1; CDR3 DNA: TGTGCCAGCACGCACCGGCGGGACACTGAAGCTTTCTTT; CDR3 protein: CASTHRRDTEAFF
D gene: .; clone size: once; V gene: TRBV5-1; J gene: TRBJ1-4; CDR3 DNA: TGCGCCAGCAGCGCTACAAGGAATAATGAAAAACTGTTTTTT; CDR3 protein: CASSATRNNEKLFF
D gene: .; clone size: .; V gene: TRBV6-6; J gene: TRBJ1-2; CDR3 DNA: TGTGCCAGCAGACCCAATGACTATGGCTACACCTTC; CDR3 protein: CASRPNDYGYTF
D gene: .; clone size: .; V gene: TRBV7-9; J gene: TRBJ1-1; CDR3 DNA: TGTGCCAGCACGAGGGGCCTGAACACTGAAGCTTTCTTT; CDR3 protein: CASTRGLNTEAFF
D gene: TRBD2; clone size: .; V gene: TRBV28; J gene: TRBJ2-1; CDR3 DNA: TGTGCCAGCAGTTTACCCCGGACTAGCGGGAGCTACAATGAGCAGTTCTTC; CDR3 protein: CASSLPRTSGSYNEQFF
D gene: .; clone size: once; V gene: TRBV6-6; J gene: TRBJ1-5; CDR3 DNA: TGTGCCAGCAGTTCCCGAGGCAATCAGCCCCAGCATTTT; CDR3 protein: CASSSRGNQPQHF
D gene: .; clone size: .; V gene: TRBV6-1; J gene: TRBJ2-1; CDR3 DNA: TGTGCCAGCAGTGAAAGCTCCGGGACTTCTAGCTCCTACAATGAGCAGTTCTTC; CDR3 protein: CASSESSGTSSSYNEQFF
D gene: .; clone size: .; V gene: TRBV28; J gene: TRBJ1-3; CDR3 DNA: TGTGCCAGCAGTTTGGCAGTCTCTGGAAACACCATATATTTT; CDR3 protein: CASSLAVSGNTIYF
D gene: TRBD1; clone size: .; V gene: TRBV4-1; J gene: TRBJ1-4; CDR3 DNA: TGCGCCAGCAGCCAACCGGTTATGCGACAGGGGAAGGGCGAAAAACTGTTTTTT; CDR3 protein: CASSQPVMRQGKGEKLFF
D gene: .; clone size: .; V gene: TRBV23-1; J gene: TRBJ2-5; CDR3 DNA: TGCGCCAGCAGTCCCTTAGAGGGTCTATCAGAGACCCAGTACTTC; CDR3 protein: CASSPLEGLSETQYF
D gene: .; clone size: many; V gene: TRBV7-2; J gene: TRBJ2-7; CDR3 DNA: TGTGCCAGCAGCTTAGGTAGGCGGAGTGGCTACGAGCAGTACTTC; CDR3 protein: CASSLGRRSGYEQYF
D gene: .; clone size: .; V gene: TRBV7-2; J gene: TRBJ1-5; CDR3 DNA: TGTGCCAGCAGCGCTCGACAGGATCAGCCCCAGCATTTT; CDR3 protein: CASSARQDQPQHF
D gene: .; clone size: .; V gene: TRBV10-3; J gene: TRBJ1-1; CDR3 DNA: TGTGCCATCAGTGAGACAGGGTTTGCTTTCTTT; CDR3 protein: CAISETGFAFF
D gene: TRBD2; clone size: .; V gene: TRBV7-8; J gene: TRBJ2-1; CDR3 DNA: TGTGCCAGCAGGGTAGGCTGGACTAGCGGGATTAAGGGCGAGCAGTTCTTC; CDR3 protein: CASRVGWTSGIKGEQFF
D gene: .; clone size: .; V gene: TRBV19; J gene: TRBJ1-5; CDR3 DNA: TGTGCCAGTAGGGTCACAGGGAGGGATAGCAATCAGCCCCAGCATTTT; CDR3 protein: CASRVTGRDSNQPQHF
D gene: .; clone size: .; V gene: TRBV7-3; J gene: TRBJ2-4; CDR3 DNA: TGTGCCAGCAGCCCCAGATGGTCGTCGGCCAAAAACATTCAGTACTTC; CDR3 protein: CASSPRWSSAKNIQYF
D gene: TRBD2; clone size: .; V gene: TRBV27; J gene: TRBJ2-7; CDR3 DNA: TGTGCCAGCAGTGTTACTAGCGGGAGGCCCCACGAGCAGTACTTC; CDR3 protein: CASSVTSGRPHEQYF
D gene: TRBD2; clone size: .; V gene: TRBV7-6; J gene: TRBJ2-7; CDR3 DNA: TGTGCCAGCAGCTTGGACGGGACTAGCGCCTACGAGCAGTACTTC; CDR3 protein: CASSLDGTSAYEQYF
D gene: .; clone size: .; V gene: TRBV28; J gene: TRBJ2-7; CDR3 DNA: TGTGCCAGCAACTACCCAGGGAGCTCCTACGAGCAGTACTTC; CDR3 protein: CASNYPGSSYEQYF
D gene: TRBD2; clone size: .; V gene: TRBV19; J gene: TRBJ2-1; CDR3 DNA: TGTGCCAGTACCGCGACTAGCGGGTTTGAGCAGTTCTTC; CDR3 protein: CASTATSGFEQFF
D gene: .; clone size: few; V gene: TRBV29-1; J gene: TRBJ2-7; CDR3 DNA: TGCAGCGTCCCCGGGGAAGGCGAGCAGTACTTC; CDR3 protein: CSVPGEGEQYF
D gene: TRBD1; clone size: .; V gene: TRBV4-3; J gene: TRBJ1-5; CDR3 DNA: TGCGCCAGCAGCCGCGTGACAGGGGGCGATCAGCCCCAGCATTTT; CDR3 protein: CASSRVTGGDQPQHF
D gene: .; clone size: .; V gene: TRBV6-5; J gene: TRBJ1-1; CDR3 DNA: TGTGCCAGCAGTTACTCCAGAAACACTGAAGCTTTCTTT; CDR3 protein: CASSYSRNTEAFF
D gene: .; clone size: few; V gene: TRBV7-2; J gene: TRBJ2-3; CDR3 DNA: TGTGCCAGCAGCTCCGATGCTCCCCGGGATATAAGCACAGATACGCAGTATTTT; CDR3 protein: CASSSDAPRDISTDTQYF
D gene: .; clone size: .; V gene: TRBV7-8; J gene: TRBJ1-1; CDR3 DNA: TGTGCCAGCAGCTTAGGGATGGGGGATTGGATAGCTTTCTTT; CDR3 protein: CASSLGMGDWIAFF
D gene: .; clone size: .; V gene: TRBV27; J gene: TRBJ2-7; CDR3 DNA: TGTGCCAGCAGTTTAAAAGGGCGCCTGTACGAGCAGTACTTC; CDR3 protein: CASSLKGRLYEQYF
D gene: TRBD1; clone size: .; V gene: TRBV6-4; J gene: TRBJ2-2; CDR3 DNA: TGTGCCAGCAGGGAAGACAGGGGCGCCGGGGAGCTGTTTTTT; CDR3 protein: CASREDRGAGELFF
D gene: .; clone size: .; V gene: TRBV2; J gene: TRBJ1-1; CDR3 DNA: TGTGCCGGGGGGACGGGCACTGAAGCTTTCTTT; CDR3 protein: CAGGTGTEAFF
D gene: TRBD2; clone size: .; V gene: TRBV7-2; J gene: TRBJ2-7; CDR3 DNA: TGTGCCAGCAGGCCGCGGGGGGCCCACCTCGAGCAGTACTTC; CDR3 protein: CASRPRGAHLEQYF
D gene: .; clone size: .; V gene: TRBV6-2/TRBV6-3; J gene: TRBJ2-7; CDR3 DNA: TGTGCCAGCAGTTACTACTCCACCCGGGACTTCCGTGTTATGGGCTACGAGCAGTACTTC; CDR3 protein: CASSYYSTRDFRVMGYEQYF
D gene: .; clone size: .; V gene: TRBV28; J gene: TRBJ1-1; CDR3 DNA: TGTGCCAGCGATCGGGGGCAGGGGTGGGCAGGCGAAGCTTTCTTT; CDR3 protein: CASDRGQGWAGEAFF
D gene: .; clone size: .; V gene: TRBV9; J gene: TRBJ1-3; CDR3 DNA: TGTGCCAGCAGCGTAGGTGTCAGTTCCTTTGCTGGAAACACCATATATTTT; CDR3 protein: CASSVGVSSFAGNTIYF
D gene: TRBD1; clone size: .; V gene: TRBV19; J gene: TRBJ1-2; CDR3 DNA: TGTGCCAGTAGTATTTCCGGGACAGATTTCTATGGCTACACCTTC; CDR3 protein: CASSISGTDFYGYTF
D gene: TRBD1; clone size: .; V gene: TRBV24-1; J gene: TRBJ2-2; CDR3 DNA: TGTGCCACCAGTGATTTGCAGGGGGCCACCGGGGAGCTGTTTTTT; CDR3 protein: CATSDLQGATGELFF
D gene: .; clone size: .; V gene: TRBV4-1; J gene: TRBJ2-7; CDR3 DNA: TGCGCCAGCAGCCAAGAAAGGAGTCACTCCTACGAGCAGTACTTC; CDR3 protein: CASSQERSHSYEQYF
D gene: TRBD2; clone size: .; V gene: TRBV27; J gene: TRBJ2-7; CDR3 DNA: TGTGCCAGCCAGAGCGGGGGCTACGAGCAGTACTTC; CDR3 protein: CASQSGGYEQYF
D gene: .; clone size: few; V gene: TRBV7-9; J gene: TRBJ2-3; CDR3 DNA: TGTGCCAGCAACTTGGAGGGAGATACGCAGTATTTT; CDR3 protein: CASNLEGDTQYF
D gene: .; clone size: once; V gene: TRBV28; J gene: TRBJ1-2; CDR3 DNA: TGTGCCAGCAGTTCGGACAGAAACTATGGCTACACCTTC; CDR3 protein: CASSSDRNYGYTF
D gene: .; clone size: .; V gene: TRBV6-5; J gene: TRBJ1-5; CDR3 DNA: TGTGCCAGCAGTTACCAGGGACGTCAGCCCCAGCATTTT; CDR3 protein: CASSYQGRQPQHF
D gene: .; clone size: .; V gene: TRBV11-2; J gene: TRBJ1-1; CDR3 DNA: TGTGCCAGCAGCTTTGGGGTCGCTGAAGCTTTCTTT; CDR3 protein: CASSFGVAEAFF
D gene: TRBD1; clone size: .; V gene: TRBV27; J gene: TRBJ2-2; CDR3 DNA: TGTGCCAGCAGTACCGACAGGGTCGCGACCGGGGAGCTGTTTTTT; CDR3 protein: CASSTDRVATGELFF
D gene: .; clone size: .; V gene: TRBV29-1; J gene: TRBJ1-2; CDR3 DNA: TGCAGCGTCCCGACTGGAGGGAGTGGCGGCTATGGCTACACCTTC; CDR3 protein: CSVPTGGSGGYGYTF
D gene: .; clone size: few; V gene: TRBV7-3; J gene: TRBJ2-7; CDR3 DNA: TGTGCCAGCAGCAGGGGCCAGGGAGCCTCCTACGAGCAGTACTTC; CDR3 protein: CASSRGQGASYEQYF
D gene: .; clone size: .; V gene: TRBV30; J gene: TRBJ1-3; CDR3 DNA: TGTGCCTGGAACCCGGGGGGGCTCGGAAACACCATATATTTT; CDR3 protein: CAWNPGGLGNTIYF